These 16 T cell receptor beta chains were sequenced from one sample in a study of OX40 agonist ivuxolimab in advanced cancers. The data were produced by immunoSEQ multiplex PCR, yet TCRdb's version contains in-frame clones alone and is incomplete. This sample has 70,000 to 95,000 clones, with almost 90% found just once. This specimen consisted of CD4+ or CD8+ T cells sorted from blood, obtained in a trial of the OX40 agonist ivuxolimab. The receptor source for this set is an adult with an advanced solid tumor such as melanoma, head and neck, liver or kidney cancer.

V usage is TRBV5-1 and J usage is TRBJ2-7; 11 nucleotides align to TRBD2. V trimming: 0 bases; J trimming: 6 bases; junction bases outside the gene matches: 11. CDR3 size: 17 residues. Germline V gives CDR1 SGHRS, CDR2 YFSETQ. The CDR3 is CASSLGLAGGLDLEQYF. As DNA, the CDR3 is TGCGCCAGCAGCTTGGGGCTAGCGGGAGGCCTGGATCTCGAGCAGTACTTC.

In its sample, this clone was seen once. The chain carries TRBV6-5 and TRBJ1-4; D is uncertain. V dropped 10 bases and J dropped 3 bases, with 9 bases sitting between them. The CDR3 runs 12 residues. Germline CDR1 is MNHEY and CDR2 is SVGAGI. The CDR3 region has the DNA TGTGCCACTCGACAACCTAATGAAAAACTGTTTTTT. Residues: CATRQPNEKLFF.

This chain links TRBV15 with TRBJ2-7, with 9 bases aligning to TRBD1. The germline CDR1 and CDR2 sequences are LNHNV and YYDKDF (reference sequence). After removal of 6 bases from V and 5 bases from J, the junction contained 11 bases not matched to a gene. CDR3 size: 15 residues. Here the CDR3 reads CATRPTGTGLNEQYF. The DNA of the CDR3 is TGTGCCACCAGACCAACCGGGACAGGGTTGAACGAGCAGTACTTC.

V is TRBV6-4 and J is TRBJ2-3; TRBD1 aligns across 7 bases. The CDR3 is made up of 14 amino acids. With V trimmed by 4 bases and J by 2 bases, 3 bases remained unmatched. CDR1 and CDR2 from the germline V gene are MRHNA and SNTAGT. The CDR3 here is CASSVGQPTDTQYF. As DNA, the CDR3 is TGTGCCAGCAGTGTGGGACAGCCCACAGATACGCAGTATTTT.

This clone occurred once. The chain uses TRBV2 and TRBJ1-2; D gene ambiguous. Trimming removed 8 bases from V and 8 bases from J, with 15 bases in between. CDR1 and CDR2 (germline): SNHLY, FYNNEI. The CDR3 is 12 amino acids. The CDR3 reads CASQAGRDGYTF. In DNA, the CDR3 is TGTGCCAGCCAGGCAGGTCGAGACGGCTACACCTTC. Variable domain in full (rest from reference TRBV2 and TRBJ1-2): EPEVTQTPSHQVTQMGQEVILRCVPISNHLYFYWYRQILGQKVEFLVSFYNNEISEKSEIFDDQFSVERPDGSNFTLKIRSTKLEDSAMYFCASQAGRDGYTFGSGTRLTVV.

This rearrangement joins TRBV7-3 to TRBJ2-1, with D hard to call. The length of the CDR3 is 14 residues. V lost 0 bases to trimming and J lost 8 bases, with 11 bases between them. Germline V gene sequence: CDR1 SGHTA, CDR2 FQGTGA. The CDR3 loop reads CASSLTGSRDEQFF. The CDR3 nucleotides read TGTGCCAGCAGCTTAACCGGGTCTAGGGATGAGCAGTTCTTC.

CDR3 coding DNA: TGTGCCAGCATGATGGCAGGGGCGGTTGGCTACACCTTC. This translates into CASMMAGAVGYTF. This rearrangement joins TRBV2 to TRBJ1-2, with D perhaps TRBD1 (6 bases). V dropped 7 bases and J dropped 7 bases, with 16 bases sitting between them. The germline CDR1 and CDR2 sequences are SNHLY and FYNNEI. This CDR3 has 13 amino acids.

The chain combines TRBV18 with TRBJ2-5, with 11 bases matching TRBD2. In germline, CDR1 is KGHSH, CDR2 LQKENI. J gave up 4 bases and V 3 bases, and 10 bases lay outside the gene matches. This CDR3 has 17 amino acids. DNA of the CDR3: TGTGCCAGCTCACCTAATCCGCTAGCGGGAGGAGGAGAGACCCAGTACTTC. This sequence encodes CASSPNPLAGGGETQYF.

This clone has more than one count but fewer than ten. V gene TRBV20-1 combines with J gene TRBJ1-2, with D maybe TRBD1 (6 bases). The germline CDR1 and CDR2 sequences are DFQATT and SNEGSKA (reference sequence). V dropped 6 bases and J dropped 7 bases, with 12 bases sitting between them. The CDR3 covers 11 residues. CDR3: CSADDRIGYTF. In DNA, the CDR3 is TGCAGTGCAGACGACAGGATTGGCTACACCTTC.

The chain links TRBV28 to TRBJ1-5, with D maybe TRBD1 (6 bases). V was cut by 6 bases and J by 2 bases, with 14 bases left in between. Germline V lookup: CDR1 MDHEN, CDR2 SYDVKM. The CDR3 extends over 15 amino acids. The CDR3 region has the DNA TGTGCCAGCAGCCGTGGGGGGGGCGGCAATCAGCCCCAGCATTTT. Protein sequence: CASSRGGGGNQPQHF.

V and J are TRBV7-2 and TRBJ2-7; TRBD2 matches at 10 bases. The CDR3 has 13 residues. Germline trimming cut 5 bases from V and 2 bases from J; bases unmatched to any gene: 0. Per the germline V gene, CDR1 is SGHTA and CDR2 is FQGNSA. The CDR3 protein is CASSGLAAYEQYF. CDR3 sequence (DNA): TGTGCCAGCAGCGGACTAGCGGCCTACGAGCAGTACTTC.

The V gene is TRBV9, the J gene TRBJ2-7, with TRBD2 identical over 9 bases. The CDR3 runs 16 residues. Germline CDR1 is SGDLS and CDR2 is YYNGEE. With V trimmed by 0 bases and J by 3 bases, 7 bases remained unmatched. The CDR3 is CASSVAISGRIYEQYF. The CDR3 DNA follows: TGTGCCAGCAGCGTAGCTATTAGCGGGAGAATCTACGAGCAGTACTTC.

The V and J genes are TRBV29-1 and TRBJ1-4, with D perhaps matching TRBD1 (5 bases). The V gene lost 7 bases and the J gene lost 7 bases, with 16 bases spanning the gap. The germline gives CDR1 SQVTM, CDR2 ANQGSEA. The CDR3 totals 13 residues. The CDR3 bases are TGCAGCGCTGGGGGGGGGAGTAGTGAAAAACTGTTTTTT. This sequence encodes CSAGGGSSEKLFF.

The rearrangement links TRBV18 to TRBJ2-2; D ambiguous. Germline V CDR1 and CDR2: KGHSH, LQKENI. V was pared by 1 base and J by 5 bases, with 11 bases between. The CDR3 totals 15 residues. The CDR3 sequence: CASSPHPPVTGELFF. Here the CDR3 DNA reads TGTGCCAGCTCACCACATCCGCCGGTAACCGGGGAGCTGTTTTTT.

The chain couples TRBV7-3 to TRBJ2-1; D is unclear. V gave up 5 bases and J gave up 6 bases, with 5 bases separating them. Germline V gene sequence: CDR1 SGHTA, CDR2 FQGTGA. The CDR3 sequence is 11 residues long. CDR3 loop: CASSNTNEQFF. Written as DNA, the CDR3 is TGTGCCAGCAGCAATACCAATGAGCAGTTCTTC.

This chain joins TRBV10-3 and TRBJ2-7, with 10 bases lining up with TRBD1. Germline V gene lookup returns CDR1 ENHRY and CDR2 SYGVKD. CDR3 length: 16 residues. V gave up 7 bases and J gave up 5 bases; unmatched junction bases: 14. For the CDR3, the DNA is TGTGCCATCACTTTGGGACCGGGACAGGGGAAGAACGAGCAGTACTTC. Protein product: CAITLGPGQGKNEQYF.